The source of this T cell receptor beta chain is a study of T cell responses to AZD1222 COVID-19 vaccine. Findings and limits, study-wide: Spike-spanning, vaccine-associated CD4 TCRs were dominant at 160-218 and 743-854. Baseline serostatus was positive in only a handful of AZD1222 recipients. A rise in Spike-specific TCR breadth and depth followed two AZD1222 doses.

Germline V CDR1 and CDR2: MGHRA, YSYEKL. Trimming cost V 6 bases and J 7 bases, with 16 bases left between them. This CDR3 has 14 residues. TCRdb keeps only in-frame clones here, not all; method: immunoSEQ multiplex PCR. This table holds 100,000 to 150,000 clones, around 89% found once. This clone was seen more than once but under ten times. The antigen remains unidentified. The receptor was derived from an adult in good health. The V gene is TRBV4-1, the J gene TRBJ2-1, with D perhaps matching TRBD2 (5 bases). Sequenced material: peripheral blood, taken on day 0 of MenACWY control vaccination. CDR3 nucleotides: TGCGCCAGCAGAAGAACGGGATTTTTTAATGAGCAGTTCTTC. Protein: CASRRTGFFNEQFF.